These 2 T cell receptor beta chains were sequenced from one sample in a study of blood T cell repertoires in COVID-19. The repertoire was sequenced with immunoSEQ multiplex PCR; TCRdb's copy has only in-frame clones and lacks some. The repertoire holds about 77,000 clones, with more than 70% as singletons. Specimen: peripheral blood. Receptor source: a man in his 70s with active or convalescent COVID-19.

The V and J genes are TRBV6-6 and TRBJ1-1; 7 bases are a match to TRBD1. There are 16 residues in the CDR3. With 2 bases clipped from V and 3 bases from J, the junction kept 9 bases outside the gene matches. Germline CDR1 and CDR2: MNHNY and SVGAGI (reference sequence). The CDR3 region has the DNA TGTGCCAGCAGTTACAGGTTCCGACAGGGCTACACTGAAGCTTTCTTT. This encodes CASSYRFRQGYTEAFF.

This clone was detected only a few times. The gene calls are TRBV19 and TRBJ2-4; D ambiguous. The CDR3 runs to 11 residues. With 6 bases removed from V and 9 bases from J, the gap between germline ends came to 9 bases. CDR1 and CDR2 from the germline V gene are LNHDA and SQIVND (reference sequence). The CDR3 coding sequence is TGTGCCAGTAGCATTTCGGGCATTCAGTACTTC. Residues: CASSISGIQYF. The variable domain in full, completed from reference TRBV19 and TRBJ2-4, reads DGGITQSPKYLFRKEGQNVTLSCEQNLNHDAMYWYRQDPGQGLRLIYYSQIVNDFQKGDIAEGYSVSREKKESFPLTVTSAQKNPTAFYLCASSISGIQYFGAGTRLSVL.